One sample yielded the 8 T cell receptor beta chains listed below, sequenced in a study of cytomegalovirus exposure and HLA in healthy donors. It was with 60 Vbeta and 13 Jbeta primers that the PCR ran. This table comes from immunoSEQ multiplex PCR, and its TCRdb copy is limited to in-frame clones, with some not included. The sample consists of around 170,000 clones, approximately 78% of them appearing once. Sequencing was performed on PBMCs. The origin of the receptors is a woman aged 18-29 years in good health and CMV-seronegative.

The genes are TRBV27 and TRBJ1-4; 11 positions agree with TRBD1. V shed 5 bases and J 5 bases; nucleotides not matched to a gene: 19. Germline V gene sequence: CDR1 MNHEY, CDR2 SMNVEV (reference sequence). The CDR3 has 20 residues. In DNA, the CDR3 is TGTGCCAGCAGTCCCCCTAGGACAGGGGGCGCCAGCCCTTGGAATGAAAAACTGTTTTTT. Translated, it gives CASSPPRTGGASPWNEKLFF. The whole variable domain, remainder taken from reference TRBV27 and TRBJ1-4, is EAQVTQNPRYLITVTGKKLTVTCSQNMNHEYMSWYRQDPGLGLRQIYYSMNVEVTDKGDVPEGYKVSRKEKRNFPLILESPSPNQTSLYFCASSPPRTGGASPWNEKLFFGSGTQLSVL.

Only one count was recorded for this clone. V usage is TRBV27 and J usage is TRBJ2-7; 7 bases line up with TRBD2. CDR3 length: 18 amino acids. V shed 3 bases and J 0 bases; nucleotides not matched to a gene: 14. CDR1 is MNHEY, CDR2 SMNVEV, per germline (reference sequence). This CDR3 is CASSFGQRDRSNSYEQYF. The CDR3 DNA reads TGTGCCAGCAGTTTTGGCCAGCGGGACCGGAGTAACTCCTACGAGCAGTACTTC.

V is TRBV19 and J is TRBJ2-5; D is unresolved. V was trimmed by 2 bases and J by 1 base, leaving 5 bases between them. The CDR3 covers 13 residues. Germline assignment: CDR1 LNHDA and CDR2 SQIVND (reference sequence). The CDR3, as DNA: TGTGCCAGTAGTATAAGCTTCCAAGAGACCCAGTACTTC. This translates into CASSISFQETQYF.

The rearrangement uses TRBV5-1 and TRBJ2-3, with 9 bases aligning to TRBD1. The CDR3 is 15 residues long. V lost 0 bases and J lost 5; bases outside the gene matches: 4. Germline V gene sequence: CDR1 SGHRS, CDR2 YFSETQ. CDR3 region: CASSLEGQGEDTQYF. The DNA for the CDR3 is TGCGCCAGCAGCTTGGAGGGACAGGGAGAAGATACGCAGTATTTT.

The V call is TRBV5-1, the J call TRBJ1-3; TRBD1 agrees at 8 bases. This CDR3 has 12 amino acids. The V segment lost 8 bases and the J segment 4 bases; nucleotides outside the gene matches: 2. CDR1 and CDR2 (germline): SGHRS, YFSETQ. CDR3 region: CASGTGGNTIYF. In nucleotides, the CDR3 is TGCGCCAGTGGGACAGGAGGAAACACCATATATTTT.

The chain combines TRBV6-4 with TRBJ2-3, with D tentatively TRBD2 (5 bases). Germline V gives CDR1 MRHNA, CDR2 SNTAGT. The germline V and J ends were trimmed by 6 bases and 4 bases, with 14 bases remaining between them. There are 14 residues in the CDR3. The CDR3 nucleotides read TGTGCCAGCAGCCACCGAGGGATTTCAGATACGCAGTATTTT. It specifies CASSHRGISDTQYF.

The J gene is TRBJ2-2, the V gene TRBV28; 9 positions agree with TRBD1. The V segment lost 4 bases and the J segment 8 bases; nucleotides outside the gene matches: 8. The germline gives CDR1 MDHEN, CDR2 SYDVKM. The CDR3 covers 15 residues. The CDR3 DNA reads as TGTGCCAGCAGTTCCGCCGGGACAGGGTATGGGGAGCTGTTTTTT. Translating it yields CASSSAGTGYGELFF.

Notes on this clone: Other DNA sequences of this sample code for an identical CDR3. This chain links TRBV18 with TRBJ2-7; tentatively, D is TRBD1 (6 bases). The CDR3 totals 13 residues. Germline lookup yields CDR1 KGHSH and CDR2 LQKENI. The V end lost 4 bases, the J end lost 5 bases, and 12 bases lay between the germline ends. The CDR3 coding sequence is TGTGCCAGCTCACTAGCAGGGGACCACGAGCAGTACTTC. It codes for CASSLAGDHEQYF. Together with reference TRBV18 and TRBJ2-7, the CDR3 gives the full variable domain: NAGVMQNPRHLVRRRGQEARLRCSPMKGHSHVYWYRQLPEEGLKFMVYLQKENIIDESGMPKERFSAEFPKEGPSILRIQQVVRGDSAAYFCASSLAGDHEQYFGPGTRLTVT.